This entry describes one TCR beta chain. In this sample, this clonotype turned up many times. The antigen it recognizes is unknown. Base-call qualities are not available, and no considerably larger clone is one nucleotide away. The sample's time point, from its label and the paper: pre-sensitization, week 0. The treatment or condition label for this specimen denotes: therapeutic diphenylcyclopropenone sensitization with weekly scalp DPC. Blood at each patch-test visit was drawn before the patch test was applied. Patients were considered eligible if aged 18 to 70, diagnosed with alopecia and deemed suitable for DPC therapy, and patients were excluded if pregnant. Total RNA was extracted from unfractionated whole blood collected in Tempus Blood RNA tubes. The data were taken from a study of human T cells and chemical hapten exposure (dated by TCRdb to the early 2020s). Looking at the study overall: For sensitization, 2% DPC in acetone was applied to a 2 cm by 2 cm area of upper inner arm skin. Throughout the study period of roughly 24 weeks, patients also received therapeutic DPC doses to the scalp every week. Patch tests used Finn chambers with 0.01% DPC on the upper back, scored after 6 days by International Contact Dermatitis Research Group standards. Alopecia areata with under or over 50% scalp involvement, alopecia totalis and alopecia universalis were represented in the patient cohort, which was mostly female. The libraries were sequenced as a pool, and the TCR yield per sample differed mostly because of small variations in library volumes within the pool. Peripheral blood TCR repertoire changes were tracked in vivo in alopecia patients during primary and secondary sensitization to the hapten diphenylcyclopropenone (DPC). Blood was sampled from patients pre-sensitization (week 0) and at 2, 6 and about 24 weeks after DPC sensitization. Blood for TCR sequencing was provided by twenty-nine alopecia patients at one to four time points (pre-sensitization, 2, 6 and 24 weeks). What the research found in general, with its limitations: The number of PT1 expanded TCRs positively correlated with patch test score, significant at thresholds 8, 16 and 32 but not 4. All patients had alopecia, a presumed autoimmune disease, so their immune response might differ from that of healthy individuals. After repeated subsampling, changes were observed in the strength of the expansion versus patch-test correlation and in the threshold at which the correlation became significant. The number of TCRs above 1 in 1000 frequency did not change with DPC sensitization; there was no evidence of global repertoire structure alterations. Compared with pre-sensitization or healthy control sets, expanded TCRs formed significantly more large CDR3 similarity clusters, which is consistent with antigen-driven responses.

Library method: RACE. This sample was sequenced with a NextSeq 500. During library preparation, unique molecular identifiers were attached to individual cDNA molecules so that TCRs could be counted quantitatively and reproducibly. Each blood RNA sample was used to sequence both TCR alpha and TCR beta chains. The source study handled its data this way. A median of around 96,000 TCRs per sample was observed, with a range of roughly 20,000 to 700,000. The Decombinator software suite was used to annotate V, J and CDR3 in the TCR reads. To make PS versus PT1 abundance plots, every sample was subsampled to the same number of TCRs (28,000). TCRs were defined as expanded if absent before sensitization and observed at least eight times at the 2-week time point. TCRdb redid the processing of the public reads, applying fastp at Q25 and MiXCR, and retained in-frame beta chains. Here each entry gathers all rows of one CDR3 protein and keeps the most common genes and DNA. Clone size and V and J calls follow TCRdb, not the original study. The sample data list a few hundred thousand distinct CDR3 sequences, and roughly 7.7% of these were observed just once. Jointly, the top ten make up about 1.2% of the sample.

In the germline V gene, CDR1 corresponds to MDHEN and CDR2 to SYDVKM. Its CDR3 holds 15 amino acids, cysteine through phenylalanine. Just the 45-base CDR3 DNA is kept, in frame starting at base 1. V and J are truncated by 7 bases and 5 bases respectively, leaving an intervening sequence of 18 bases. This receptor was taken from a young man with alopecia areata. Some clones in this sample may be carry-over from other donors' samples. The V and J segments used are TRBV28 and TRBJ1-5; the D gene is not confidently resolved. The sequenced sample was whole blood, obtained in connection with sensitization to the hapten diphenylcyclopropenone (DPC). The nucleotide sequence reads TGTGCCAGCAACCCTATGGACGGAACATATCAGCCCCAGCATTTT. Its translation is CASNPMDGTYQPQHF.